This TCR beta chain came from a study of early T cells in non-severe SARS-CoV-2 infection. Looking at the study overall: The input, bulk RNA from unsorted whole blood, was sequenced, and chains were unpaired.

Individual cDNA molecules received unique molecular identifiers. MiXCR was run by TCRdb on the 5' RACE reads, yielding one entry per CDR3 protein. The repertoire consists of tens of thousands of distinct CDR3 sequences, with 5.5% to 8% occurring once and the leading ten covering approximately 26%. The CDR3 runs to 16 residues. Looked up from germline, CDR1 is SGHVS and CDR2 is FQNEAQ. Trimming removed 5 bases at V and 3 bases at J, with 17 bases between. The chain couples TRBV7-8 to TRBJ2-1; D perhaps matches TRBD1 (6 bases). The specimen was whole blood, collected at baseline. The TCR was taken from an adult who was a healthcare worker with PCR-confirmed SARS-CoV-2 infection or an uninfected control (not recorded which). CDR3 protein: CASSPPARQVYNEQFF. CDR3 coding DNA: TGTGCCAGCAGCCCACCTGCAAGACAGGTCTACAATGAGCAGTTCTTC.